These 23 T cell receptor beta chains came from one sample sequenced in a study of blood T cell repertoires in COVID-19. The protocol was immunoSEQ multiplex PCR, while the TCRdb copy is restricted to in-frame clones and leaves out a portion. Of over 60,000 clones listed, 80% to 90% were seen once; the top ten hold over 8.5%. The sequenced sample was peripheral blood. The receptors were sampled from a human donor in a cohort sampled during active COVID-19.

This chain links TRBV4-3 with TRBJ2-2, with TRBD2 matching 9 bases. This CDR3 has 21 amino acids. Trimming cost V 4 bases and J 6 bases; bases outside gene matches: 24. Germline CDR1 is LGHNA and CDR2 is YSLEER. CDR3 coding DNA: TGCGCCAGCAGCCCCTGGGGAGGGGCCTACTCTAGCGGGACTGCGGCCGGGGAGCTGTTTTTT. Amino acid sequence: CASSPWGGAYSSGTAAGELFF.

The rearrangement joins TRBV27 to TRBJ1-1; D perhaps matches TRBD1 (5 bases). Looked up from germline, CDR1 is MNHEY and CDR2 is SMNVEV (reference sequence). The V end lost 4 bases, the J end lost 5 bases, and 11 bases lay between the germline ends. The length of the CDR3 is 13 residues. CDR3: CASSYTAGTEAFF. CDR3 in DNA: TGTGCCAGCAGTTACACGGCAGGGACTGAAGCTTTCTTT.

This chain joins TRBV9 and TRBJ1-6; the D gene is possibly TRBD1 (6 bases). There are 14 residues in the CDR3. CDR1 is SGDLS and CDR2 is YYNGEE in the germline V gene. Trimming removed 7 bases at V and 6 bases at J, with 14 bases between. CDR3 residues: CASGTNPGNSPLHF. The CDR3, as DNA: TGTGCCAGCGGGACAAATCCCGGTAATTCACCCCTCCACTTT.

The genes are TRBV2 and TRBJ2-7; 7 bases map to TRBD1. The junction had 12 bases not matched to a gene; V was cut back by 7 bases and J by 0 bases. This CDR3 is built from 16 residues. The germline V gene has CDR1 SNHLY and CDR2 FYNNEI. The CDR3 reads CASTAPQGGGSYEQYF. Here the CDR3 DNA reads TGTGCCAGCACCGCTCCCCAAGGGGGCGGCTCCTACGAGCAGTACTTC.

The rearrangement joins TRBV2 to TRBJ1-5; the D is unclear. The CDR3 length is 15 residues. The germline gives CDR1 SNHLY, CDR2 FYNNEI. V was trimmed by 0 bases and J by 4 bases, leaving 10 bases between them. For the CDR3, the DNA is TGTGCCAGCAGTGAAGCCGGAGTGTCTAATCAGCCCCAGCATTTT. Translating gives CASSEAGVSNQPQHF.

Sample share makes this clone medium-sized. This chain joins TRBV28 and TRBJ2-7, with 10 bases fitting TRBD2. With V trimmed by 6 bases and J by 3 bases, 11 bases remained unmatched. CDR1 and CDR2 (germline): MDHEN, SYDVKM. This CDR3 is built from 16 residues. The CDR3 DNA follows: TGTGCCAGCAGCCCCCTGGGAGCGGGAGGGCTCTACGAGCAGTACTTC. Protein product: CASSPLGAGGLYEQYF. Using reference TRBV28 and TRBJ2-7 for the parts outside the CDR3, the full variable domain is DVKVTQSSRYLVKRTGEKVFLECVQDMDHENMFWYRQDPGLGLRLIYFSYDVKMKEKGDIPEGYSVSREKKERFSLILESASTNQTSMYLCASSPLGAGGLYEQYFGPGTRLTVT.

This clone has at least ten counts. The chain links TRBV15 to TRBJ2-5; D is perhaps TRBD2 (6 bases). This CDR3 is built from 14 residues. CDR1 is LNHNV and CDR2 is YYDKDF in the germline V gene (reference sequence). Trimming left V 5 bases short and J 4 bases short, with 14 bases between. DNA of the CDR3: TGTGCCACCAGCGCCCGTAGGGGAGGAGAGACCCAGTACTTC. The encoded protein is CATSARRGGETQYF.

This clone has a single count. V gene TRBV5-1 combines with J gene TRBJ2-7; 7 bases line up with TRBD1. Germline CDR1 and CDR2: SGHRS and YFSETQ. With 7 bases clipped from V and 0 bases from J, the junction kept 7 bases outside the gene matches. The CDR3 runs 14 residues. DNA of the CDR3: TGCGCCAGCTCCCTAGGGACAGACTCCTACGAGCAGTACTTC. This codes for CASSLGTDSYEQYF.

The chain combines TRBV6-5 with TRBJ2-2; D not certain. The CDR3 totals 11 residues. Germline CDR1 MNHEY, CDR2 SVGAGI. V dropped 6 bases and J dropped 8 bases, with 7 bases sitting between them. CDR3 residues: CASRYAGELFF. CDR3 bases: TGTGCCAGCAGATACGCGGGGGAGCTGTTTTTT.

This clone was detected ten times or more. This chain uses TRBV7-3 with TRBJ2-2; 8 positions agree with TRBD1. J was trimmed by 6 bases and V by 6 bases; bases with no gene match: 9. This CDR3 comprises 15 residues. Germline V gene data show CDR1 as SGHTA and CDR2 as FQGTGA. CDR3 sequence: CASSLGQGSPGELFF. As DNA, the CDR3 is TGTGCCAGCAGTCTCGGACAGGGAAGCCCCGGGGAGCTGTTTTTT. The whole variable domain, filled in from reference TRBV7-3 and TRBJ2-2, reads GAGVSQTPSNKVTEKGKYVELRCDPISGHTALYWYRQSLGQGPEFLIYFQGTGAADDSGLPNDRFFAVRPEGSVSTLKIQRTERGDSAVYLCASSLGQGSPGELFFGEGSRLTVL.

The genes are TRBV12-5 and TRBJ1-1; D is undetermined. This CDR3 is 16 amino acids long. Trimming cost V 5 bases and J 4 bases, with 20 bases left between them. Per germline, CDR1 LGHNT and CDR2 FRNRAP. CDR3 nucleotides: TGTGCTAGTGGTACCTTACATGGCGGGGTCGGCACTGAAGCTTTCTTT. It codes for CASGTLHGGVGTEAFF.

The V and J genes are TRBV19 and TRBJ1-1; D is ambiguous. Germline V gene data show CDR1 as LNHDA and CDR2 as SQIVND (reference sequence). V lost 5 bases and J lost 6, with 7 bases in between. The CDR3 sequence is 11 residues long. The CDR3 region has the DNA TGTGCCAGTAGTTTCCTTGCTGAAGCTTTCTTT. Its protein is CASSFLAEAFF.

This clone came up a few times. CDR3 DNA: TGTGCCTGGTCGACTAGCGGGAGGTCAACAGATACGCAGTATTTT. This encodes CAWSTSGRSTDTQYF. The V call is TRBV30, the J call TRBJ2-3; TRBD2 aligns across 13 bases. The junction had 5 bases not matched to a gene; V was cut back by 5 bases and J by 3 bases. The CDR3 is 15 residues long. Per germline, CDR1 GTSNPN and CDR2 SVGIG (reference sequence).

The CDR3: CASSITSGYEQYF. In nucleotides, the CDR3 is TGTGCCAGCAGCATAACTAGTGGCTACGAGCAGTACTTC. This chain connects TRBV14 to TRBJ2-7; weak D call: TRBD2 (5 bases). CDR1 is SGHDN, CDR2 FVKESK, per germline. V was pared by 5 bases and J by 3 bases, with 11 bases between. This CDR3 has 13 residues.

CDR3 loop: CASRGLAGAGEQFF. The CDR3 DNA sequence: TGTGCCAGCAGGGGACTAGCGGGAGCTGGTGAGCAGTTCTTC. The chain has TRBV28 and TRBJ2-1, with 14 bases that match TRBD2. The CDR3 has 14 amino acids. Trimming at V came to 6 bases and at J to 9 bases, leaving 4 bases not matched to a gene. Germline V gene data show CDR1 as MDHEN and CDR2 as SYDVKM.

The rearrangement joins TRBV24-1 to TRBJ1-2, with 9 bases identical to TRBD1. The CDR3 extends over 14 amino acids. Germline V gene sequence: CDR1 KGHDR, CDR2 SFDVKD. The V gene end was trimmed by 5 bases and the J gene end by 2 bases; junction bases not matched to a gene: 2. CDR3 DNA: TGTGCCACCAGTGGGGGACAGGGAAACTATGGCTACACCTTC. The encoded protein is CATSGGQGNYGYTF.

A few counts support this clone. The rearrangement joins TRBV5-6 to TRBJ2-4; TRBD2 matches at 8 bases. Germline V CDR1 and CDR2: SGHDT, YYEEEE. Trimming took 6 bases from V and 15 from J; bases not matched to a gene: 11. This CDR3 is 12 amino acids long. The CDR3 protein is CASNGGGTSWYF. Written as DNA, the CDR3 is TGTGCCAGCAACGGGGGGGGGACGAGTTGGTACTTC.

J is TRBJ2-7 and V is TRBV5-6; 8 nucleotides match TRBD1. The CDR3 totals 12 residues. Germline V gives CDR1 SGHDT, CDR2 YYEEEE. The V and J ends lost 3 bases and 9 bases, in that order; junction bases with no gene match: 5. In nucleotides, the CDR3 is TGTGCCAGCAGCTGGGGGACAGGCCCGCAGTACTTC. Protein: CASSWGTGPQYF.

This sequence joins TRBV24-1 and TRBJ2-3, with 8 bases matching TRBD1. V lost 3 bases to trimming and J lost 8 bases; unmatched junction nucleotides: 9. This CDR3 region has 15 residues. The germline V gene has CDR1 KGHDR and CDR2 SFDVKD. The CDR3 is CATSDQGADGGTQYF. The CDR3 DNA reads TGTGCCACCAGTGATCAGGGGGCAGACGGTGGTACGCAGTATTTT.

This chain links TRBV15 with TRBJ2-5; 9 positions agree with TRBD1. With V trimmed by 4 bases and J by 1 base, 7 bases remained unmatched. The germline V gene has CDR1 LNHNV and CDR2 YYDKDF (reference sequence). CDR3 length equals 16 residues. The CDR3 DNA follows: TGTGCCACCAGCATCGGCCCGGACAGGGGCCAAGAGACCCAGTACTTC. Amino acids: CATSIGPDRGQETQYF.

The J gene is TRBJ1-1, the V gene TRBV5-1; D is uncertain. Per germline, CDR1 SGHRS and CDR2 YFSETQ. The germline V and J ends were trimmed by 0 bases and 3 bases, with 6 bases remaining between them. The CDR3 contains 13 residues. The CDR3 DNA is TGCGCCAGCAGCTTGGGGGCCTACACTGAAGCTTTCTTT. Translated: CASSLGAYTEAFF.

The chain couples TRBV28 to TRBJ1-2; possibly TRBD1 for D (6 bases). This CDR3 is 15 amino acids long. Germline-derived CDR1 and CDR2 are MDHEN and SYDVKM. V gave up 4 bases and J gave up 3 bases, with 15 bases separating them. CDR3: CASSSPLTGYYGYTF. The CDR3 DNA follows: TGTGCCAGCAGTTCCCCCCTGACAGGCTACTATGGCTACACCTTC.

V gene TRBV7-6 combines with J gene TRBJ2-1; D not resolved. The CDR3 has 13 residues. Germline-derived CDR1 and CDR2 are SGHVS and FNYEAQ. Between the trimmed V and J ends, which lost 1 base and 8 bases, there was a span of 9 bases. This CDR3 is CASSLDAWYEQFF. In DNA, the CDR3 is TGTGCCAGCAGCTTAGATGCGTGGTATGAGCAGTTCTTC.